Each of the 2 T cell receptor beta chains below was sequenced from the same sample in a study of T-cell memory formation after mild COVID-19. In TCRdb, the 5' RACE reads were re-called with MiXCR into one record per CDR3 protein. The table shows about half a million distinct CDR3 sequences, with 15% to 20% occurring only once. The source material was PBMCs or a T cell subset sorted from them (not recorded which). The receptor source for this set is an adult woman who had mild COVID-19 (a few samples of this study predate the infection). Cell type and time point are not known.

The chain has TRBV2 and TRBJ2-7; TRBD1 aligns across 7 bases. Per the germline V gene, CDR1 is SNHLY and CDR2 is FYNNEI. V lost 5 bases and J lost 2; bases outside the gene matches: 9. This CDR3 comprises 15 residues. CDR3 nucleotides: TGTGCCAGCAGTCTTCGACAGGGCGGAGCCTACGAGCAGTACTTC. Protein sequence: CASSLRQGGAYEQYF.

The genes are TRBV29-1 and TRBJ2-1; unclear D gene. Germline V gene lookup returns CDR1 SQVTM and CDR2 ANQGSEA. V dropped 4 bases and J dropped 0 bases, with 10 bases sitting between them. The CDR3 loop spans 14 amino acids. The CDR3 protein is CSVGLGSSYNEQFF. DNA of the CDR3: TGCAGCGTTGGCCTGGGAAGCTCCTACAATGAGCAGTTCTTC.